Here is one TCR beta chain with its context. Its antigen is not known. Sequencing was performed with immunoSEQ multiplex PCR; in TCRdb, only in-frame clones are kept and a portion is missing. The sample has about 37,000 clones, 30% to 35% seen once. This record belongs to a study of sequential checkpoint blockade in melanoma. At the level of the study: Randomization was 1:1 between first-line nivolumab→ipilimumab and ipilimumab→nivolumab. DNA from more than 75 pretreatment tumor samples underwent TCRβ immunosequencing.

CDR1 and CDR2 from the germline V gene are GTSNPN and SVGIG (reference sequence). V lost 0 bases, J lost 5 bases, and 10 bases lay in between. This CDR3 is built from 13 residues. Treatment given: randomized to nivolumab then ipilimumab (arm A) or the reverse (arm B). Study-level results: Rising tumor T-cell fraction and clonality meant about 30 times likelier benefit. T-cell fraction and clonality followed PD-L1 and CD8+ counts, not mutational load.

This sequence joins TRBV30 and TRBJ1-2; tentatively, D is TRBD1 (6 bases). The TCR originated in a human donor with melanoma. The sequences come from tumor tissue (inferred from file names), collected from a patient given nivolumab and ipilimumab in sequence. The CDR3 region has the DNA TGTGCCTGGAGTGTAGGGGGGACTTATGGCTACACCTTC. It specifies CAWSVGGTYGYTF.